Each of the 22 T cell receptor beta chains below was sequenced from the same sample in a study of regulatory T cells in long-lasting Graves disease. Investigators prepared the TCR beta libraries by applying iRepertoire HTBI primers and Arm-PCR of CDR3 regions. MiXCR was run by TCRdb on the multiplex PCR reads, yielding one entry per CDR3 protein. The data hold around 500,000 distinct CDR3 sequences, with under 25% observed a single time. As to time point: persistent/refractory GD, antithyroid drugs over 5 years with positive TRAb. From PBMCs, RNA was extracted and then used to make the TCR library. This sample comprised peripheral blood mononuclear cells (PBMCs), obtained when the disease was refractory, from a patient treated with antithyroid drugs. The receptors originated from a female donor with Graves disease.

Points on this clonotype: A much bigger clone sits one base away, suggesting this may be a read error. The chain uses TRBV20-1 and TRBJ2-7; D assignment may be TRBD1 or TRBD2 (5 bases each). Trimming left V 3 bases short and J 4 bases short, with 16 bases between. In germline, CDR1 is DFQATT, CDR2 SNEGSKA (reference sequence). This CDR3 comprises 14 residues. CDR3 sequence: CSARPGPWFYEQYF. The CDR3 coding sequence is TGCAGTGCTAGGCCGGGACCGTGGTTTTACGAGCAGTACTTC.

J is TRBJ2-5 and V is TRBV20-1; no firm D call. Germline CDR1 and CDR2: DFQATT and SNEGSKA (reference sequence). V dropped 0 bases and J dropped 7 bases, with 12 bases sitting between them. There are 13 residues in the CDR3. CDR3 in DNA: TGCAGTGCTAGAGATAGGCTACTTGGGACCCAGTACTTC. Translating it yields CSARDRLLGTQYF.

The V gene is TRBV7-2, the J gene TRBJ2-1; no clear D gene. Per germline, CDR1 SGHTA and CDR2 FQGNSA. This CDR3 is 16 amino acids long. Trimming took 0 bases from V and 2 from J, leaving 11 bases between them. CDR3 sequence: CASSLAHAHTYNEQFF. The CDR3, as DNA: TGTGCCAGCAGCTTAGCCCACGCTCATACCTACAATGAGCAGTTCTTC.

The V gene is TRBV6-1, the J gene TRBJ2-2; D gene unclear. The ends were cut back, 5 bases at V and 4 bases at J, with 8 bases in the middle. This CDR3 has 13 residues. CDR1 is MNHNS, CDR2 SASEGT, per germline. For the CDR3, the DNA is TGTGCCAGCAGTCCAGAGTTCACCGGGGAGCTGTTTTTT. Translating it yields CASSPEFTGELFF.

In this sample, this clonotype turned up a few times. This sequence joins TRBV29-1 and TRBJ2-1, with 12 bases that match TRBD2. Germline V lookup: CDR1 SQVTM, CDR2 ANQGSEA. CDR3 length: 14 residues. V was clipped by 7 bases and J by 1 base; unmatched bases: 2. The DNA of the CDR3 is TGCAGCGCTAGCGGGAGGGCTTCCTACAATGAGCAGTTCTTC. It yields the protein CSASGRASYNEQFF.

V gene TRBV6-9 combines with J gene TRBJ1-1, with D possibly TRBD1 on 5 matching bases. Germline V CDR1 and CDR2: MNHGY, SVAAGI. The V end was cut by 3 bases, the J end by 1 base, with 15 bases between. This CDR3 has 16 residues. DNA for the CDR3: TGTGCCAGCAGTTACTACCAACCGACAGAGAACACTGAAGCTTTCTTT. As protein: CASSYYQPTENTEAFF.

This chain uses TRBV7-2 with TRBJ2-7; 8 bases are a match to TRBD2. Trimming removed 1 base from V and 4 bases from J; junction bases left unmatched: 6. The germline V gene encodes CDR1 SGHTA and CDR2 FQGNSA. The CDR3 totals 15 residues. CDR3 protein: CASSLDAGTSYEQYF. The CDR3 bases are TGTGCCAGCAGCTTAGATGCCGGGACTAGTTACGAGCAGTACTTC.

This clonotype is a singleton in its sample. With a much larger clone just one base away, this may be a read error. V usage is TRBV30 and J usage is TRBJ2-6; D not resolved. Trimming took 3 bases from V and 1 from J, leaving 1 base between them. The CDR3 is made up of 12 amino acids. CDR1 GTSNPN and CDR2 SVGIG come from the germline V gene (reference sequence). CDR3 amino acids: CAWRSGANVLTF. The CDR3 DNA sequence: TGTGCCTGGAGGTCTGGGGCCAACGTCCTGACTTTC.

This clonotype occurred a few times. J is TRBJ1-6 and V is TRBV6-4; 9 bases line up with TRBD1. The ends lost 8 bases at V and 7 bases at J; junction bases unmatched: 6. The CDR3 covers 14 residues. The germline V gene has CDR1 MRHNA and CDR2 SNTAGT. The CDR3 sequence: CASGETGGNSPLHF. The CDR3 DNA sequence: TGTGCCAGCGGGGAGACAGGGGGAAATTCACCCCTCCACTTT.

The table lists this clonotype with many counts. The chain combines TRBV28 with TRBJ2-7, with 8 positions matching TRBD1. This CDR3 contains 16 residues. The germline V gene encodes CDR1 MDHEN and CDR2 SYDVKM. The trim removed 3 bases at V and 3 bases at J, leaving 10 bases unmatched. The CDR3 region is CASSFLSLGQGYEQYF. The DNA of the CDR3 is TGTGCCAGCAGTTTCCTCTCACTCGGACAGGGCTACGAGCAGTACTTC.

At least ten counts were recorded for this clonotype. The chain has TRBV7-2 and TRBJ1-2; 9 nucleotides align to TRBD1. CDR3 length: 14 residues. Germline V lookup: CDR1 SGHTA, CDR2 FQGNSA. With V trimmed by 6 bases and J by 5 bases, 7 bases remained unmatched. Here the CDR3 DNA reads TGTGCCAGCAGTTCGGCGACAGGGGGTTATGGCTACACCTTC. Its translation is CASSSATGGYGYTF.

This clonotype was counted ten times or more. The chain joins TRBV2 to TRBJ1-1; possible D gene TRBD1, 5 bases. The CDR3 has 13 amino acids. The germline CDR1 and CDR2 sequences are SNHLY and FYNNEI. Trimming took off 5 bases at V and 8 bases at J, with 15 bases between the two ends. The DNA of the CDR3 is TGTGCCAGCAGTTGGTACGGGGACCGAGAAGCTTTCTTT. Amino acids: CASSWYGDREAFF.

This clonotype was found a few times. The V and J genes are TRBV7-3 and TRBJ2-3; TRBD2 might be the D (6 bases). CDR1 and CDR2 from the germline V gene are SGHTA and FQGTGA. The CDR3 has 14 residues. The V gene lost 2 bases and the J gene lost 5 bases, with 11 bases spanning the gap. DNA of the CDR3: TGTGCCAGCAGCTTATGGGGTAGCGGAGATACGCAGTATTTT. Protein sequence: CASSLWGSGDTQYF.

The table lists this clonotype with many counts. The chain has TRBV6-5 and TRBJ1-4; weak D call: TRBD1 (5 bases). Germline CDR1 is MNHEY and CDR2 is SVGAGI. The V end was cut by 4 bases, the J end by 3 bases, with 15 bases between. The CDR3 has 16 amino acids. CDR3 region: CASSSSGVGANEKLFF. The CDR3 DNA sequence: TGTGCCAGCAGTTCGTCCGGGGTAGGGGCTAATGAAAAACTGTTTTTT.

V gene TRBV6-5 combines with J gene TRBJ2-2; TRBD2 agrees at 12 bases. V was clipped by 4 bases and J by 5 bases; unmatched bases: 5. Germline values: CDR1 MNHEY, CDR2 SVGAGI. CDR3 length: 16 residues. This CDR3 reads CASSLTSGRYTGELFF. The CDR3 DNA is TGTGCCAGCAGTTTGACTAGCGGGAGATATACCGGGGAGCTGTTTTTT.

This clonotype was found a few times. V is TRBV3-1 and J is TRBJ2-2; perhaps TRBD2 as D (5 bases). Between the trimmed V and J ends, which lost 0 bases and 1 base, there was a span of 12 bases. The germline V gene has CDR1 LGHDT and CDR2 YNNKEL (reference sequence). This CDR3 region has 17 residues. The CDR3 loop is CASSQELGSENTGELFF. The CDR3 DNA follows: TGTGCCAGCAGCCAAGAATTGGGTAGCGAGAACACCGGGGAGCTGTTTTTT.

This clonotype came up many times. At one end the junction does not follow the germline gene, possibly because of a read error. This chain connects TRBV3-1 to TRBJ2-5, with D unclear. This CDR3 has 11 amino acids. CDR1 is LGHDT, CDR2 YNNKEL, per germline (reference sequence). The CDR3 reads CASSQDGPYIF. The CDR3 DNA is TGTGCCAGCAGCCAAGATGGTCCTTATATCTTC.

The V gene is TRBV7-6, the J gene TRBJ2-2; 10 bases line up with TRBD2. With 1 base clipped from V and 4 bases from J, the junction kept 9 bases outside the gene matches. Per germline, CDR1 SGHVS and CDR2 FNYEAQ. This CDR3 is 18 amino acids long. CDR3 region: CASSLGTSGARGTGELFF. CDR3 DNA sequence: TGTGCCAGCAGCTTAGGGACTAGCGGAGCAAGGGGCACCGGGGAGCTGTTTTTT.

For this clonotype: A much larger clone sits a single nucleotide away, making a read error possible. V usage is TRBV2 and J usage is TRBJ2-7, with 9 bases fitting TRBD2. There are 16 residues in the CDR3. The trim removed 5 bases at V and 1 base at J, leaving 9 bases unmatched. Germline V lookup: CDR1 SNHLY, CDR2 FYNNEI. CDR3 coding DNA: TGTGCCAGCAGTCGACCGGCTAGCGGGGTATCCTACGAGCAGTACTTC. Its translation is CASSRPASGVSYEQYF.

The gene calls are TRBV6-1 and TRBJ1-2; D not resolved. V was trimmed by 4 bases and J by 8 bases, leaving 14 bases between them. Germline V CDR1 and CDR2: MNHNS, SASEGT. The CDR3 has 13 amino acids. CDR3 loop: CASSAGLTGGYTF. The CDR3 region has the DNA TGTGCCAGCAGTGCCGGACTTACGGGAGGCTACACCTTC.

This clonotype came up many times. CDR3 bases: TGTGCCAGCAGACCCCAGGGGGGCTTTAACTATGGCTACACCTTC. The encoded protein is CASRPQGGFNYGYTF. The gene calls are TRBV28 and TRBJ1-2, with 7 positions matching TRBD1. Germline CDR1 and CDR2: MDHEN and SYDVKM. Trimming removed 6 bases from V and 1 base from J; junction bases left unmatched: 8. The CDR3 extends over 15 amino acids.

The chain joins TRBV5-4 to TRBJ1-6; tentative D call: TRBD1 (6 bases). V was pared by 2 bases and J by 1 base, with 13 bases between. The CDR3 length is 17 residues. Germline loops: CDR1 SGHNT, CDR2 YYREEE (reference sequence). The CDR3 DNA sequence: TGTGCCAGCAGCTTCGGGGGCGCGAGGTCCTATAATTCACCCCTCCACTTT. This codes for CASSFGGARSYNSPLHF.